This T cell receptor (beta chain) was identified in a study of cytomegalovirus exposure and HLA in healthy donors. The CDR3 runs 17 residues. The V end lost 0 bases, the J end lost 7 bases, and 24 bases lay between the germline ends. In germline, CDR1 is SQVTM, CDR2 ANQGSEA. Here immunoSEQ multiplex PCR was the method, and the copy in TCRdb shows in-frame clones only, minus some. The data contain 200,000 to 300,000 clones, about 90% of them seen just once; the ten biggest clones take up 3% to 3.5%. Details on this clone: Its antigen is unidentified.

General observations from the study: Overall, 164 TCR beta chains were annotated as cytomegalovirus-associated.

J is TRBJ1-2 and V is TRBV29-1; D is perhaps TRBD1 (6 bases). The sample was PBMCs. This clonotype was sampled from a woman in her 30s in good health and CMV-seronegative. The CDR3 loop reads CSVEEGLGGGQIGGYTF. DNA for the CDR3: TGCAGCGTTGAAGAGGGGCTGGGTGGTGGACAGATCGGTGGCTACACCTTC.